This TCR beta chain was captured by sequencing in a study of T cell responses to AZD1222 COVID-19 vaccine (dated by TCRdb to the early 2020s). Turning to the overall study: A total of 233 trial participants underwent TCR sequencing, of whom 200 to 220 received two doses of AZD1222 and 26 received two doses of the MenACWY control vaccine. Trial participants were enrolled by age into 18-55, 56-69 and 70-plus year subgroups, with roughly 150, 30 and 60 TCR-sequenced participants respectively. Study-wide conclusions, independent of this receptor: The 56-69-year group was small, and its depth increase did not reach significance, likely because of low power. CD4 TCRs associated with the vaccine covered the entire spike protein, and the dominant responses were in regions 160-218 and 743-854. Participants were mostly white British and included more females than males, and it was suggested by the authors that clonal diversity may have been underestimated. Spike-specific TCR breadth and depth rose significantly after two AZD1222 doses compared with day 0 and with MenACWY recipients. Conclusions about previously exposed vaccinees are limited, since just 5 or 6 AZD1222 recipients were seropositive for SARS-CoV-2 at baseline. No day 14 peak-response samples were available, so repertoires were characterized only after the peak T cell response. Reportedly, almost half of the unique spike-specific TCRs recognized epitopes lying outside the regions that are mutated in the B.1.351 and B.1.1.7 variants.

The sample's time point, from its label and the paper: about 28 days (+/-7) after the second vaccine dose. AZD1222 recipients with second doses at about 4 weeks or about 12 weeks were pooled, because spike-specific TCR depth and breadth did not differ between schedules. Vaccinee samples came from UK trials COV001 and COV002, including a single-blind randomized controlled phase 2/3 trial of AZD1222 (ChAdOx1 nCoV-19) in healthy adults. For TCRbeta chain sequencing, PBMC samples from trial participants were taken at day 0 and at day 28 after the second dose. To note about this clone: Its recognized antigen is unknown. Base qualities are missing; no much larger clone stands one base away.

The CDR3 regions of human TCRbeta chains were analyzed by immunosequencing. The paper's data handling went like this. TCRs in the repertoires were compared against a reference library of SARS-CoV-2-specific TCRs that had been generated with the MIRA antigen-specificity platform. Breadth was defined as the fraction of unique TCRs that were SARS-CoV-2-associated, and depth was defined as the fraction of total T cells that were SARS-CoV-2-associated. Using the MIRA data, each spike-specific TCR was assigned both to the spike region to which the TCR was reactive and to a CD4 or CD8 class. Log10-transformed breadth and depth values were compared by one-way ANOVA with Sidak's multiple comparisons tests. TCRdb carries this immuneACCESS record with in-frame sequences only. Its versions omit some clonotypes, under half of them owing to an unresolved V gene in the studies checked, with the rest unexplained. V, J and clone size reflect that table, while D and trimming were determined from the DNA. This sample is represented by about 120,000 clones; around 91% of them were singletons. Roughly 1.4% of the sample goes to the ten largest clones.

From cysteine to phenylalanine, the CDR3 is 14 amino acids long. This entry keeps only the CDR3 DNA: 42 bases, framed from base 1. V is cut back by 7 bases and J by 5 bases, with 8 bases in the junction unmatched. CDR1 and CDR2 (SGHDT, YYEEEE) derive from the germline V gene. The receptor's source is an adult who received the AZD1222 COVID-19 vaccine. The sequence joins TRBV5-6 to TRBJ1-5, with TRBD1 matching 8 junction bases. The sequenced sample was peripheral blood, obtained 28 days after the second AZD1222 dose. The nucleotide sequence reads as follows: TGTGCCAGCCAAAAGACAGGGGTGGATCAGCCCCAGCATTTT. Its protein is CASQKTGVDQPQHF.